These 24 T cell receptor beta chains were all obtained from the same sample, sequenced in a study of beta chain features in type 1 diabetes. The sequenced template was cDNA made from the entire isolated RNA. Measured with immunoSEQ multiplex PCR; TCRdb has only the in-frame clones, and not every one. The sample lists about 340,000 clones; 9.3% were seen once. Study results and caveats: Shorter TCRB CDR3s, moderately but significantly so, marked every one of the four CD4+ subsets in Type 1 diabetes patients.

The antigens of these receptors remain unknown. Material for sequencing was central memory CD4+ T cells from blood. These receptors were obtained from a man aged 30 to 39 with type 1 diabetes.

This clone was picked up a small number of times. V gene TRBV9 combines with J gene TRBJ2-2; D is unresolved. Germline-derived CDR1 and CDR2 are SGDLS and YYNGEE. Trimming stripped 0 bases from V and 7 bases from J, with 4 bases between. This CDR3 is built from 12 residues. This CDR3 reads CASSVAGGELFF. In DNA form, the CDR3 reads TGTGCCAGCAGCGTAGCTGGCGGGGAGCTGTTTTTT.

The chain links TRBV28 to TRBJ2-6; D unresolved. The CDR3 has 18 amino acids. From germline, CDR1 is MDHEN and CDR2 SYDVKM. V was cut by 6 bases and J by 1 base, with 19 bases left in between. CDR3 DNA sequence: TGTGCCAGCAGCTCCCCGGGCGGATCGACTTCTGGGGCCAACGTCCTGACTTTC. This codes for CASSSPGGSTSGANVLTF.

The rearrangement links TRBV12-5 to TRBJ1-2; D gene uncertain. The CDR3 covers 14 residues. Trimming removed 4 bases at V and 8 bases at J, with 17 bases between. Germline values: CDR1 LGHNT, CDR2 FRNRAP. Here the CDR3 DNA reads TGTGCTAGTGGTTCGCTCTCAGAGAGAGGAGGCTACACCTTC. It is translated as CASGSLSERGGYTF.

V gene TRBV29-1 combines with J gene TRBJ2-7; D possibly uses TRBD1 or TRBD2 (5 bases each). Germline V CDR1 and CDR2: SQVTM, ANQGSEA. V was shortened by 4 bases and J by 5 bases, with 9 bases between the two germline ends. There are 11 residues in the CDR3. In DNA form, the CDR3 reads TGCAGCGTTGTGAGGGACCACGAGCAGTACTTC. Its protein product is CSVVRDHEQYF.

The V call is TRBV5-1, the J call TRBJ2-3; D is possibly TRBD1 (6 bases). The CDR3 sequence is 15 residues long. Germline CDR1 reads SGHRS; CDR2 reads YFSETQ. V lost 0 bases, J lost 4 bases, and 12 bases lay in between. The CDR3 loop is CASSLGWQGSDTQYF. The CDR3 DNA reads as TGCGCCAGCAGCTTGGGATGGCAGGGGTCAGATACGCAGTATTTT.

The V call is TRBV27, the J call TRBJ2-5, with 10 bases that match TRBD1. The CDR3 spans 14 residues. Germline lookup yields CDR1 MNHEY and CDR2 SMNVEV (reference sequence). V shed 5 bases and J 5 bases; nucleotides not matched to a gene: 5. CDR3 residues: CASSGTGAGETQYF. CDR3 DNA: TGTGCCAGCAGTGGGACAGGGGCGGGGGAGACCCAGTACTTC.

The chain employs TRBV27 and TRBJ2-7; possibly TRBD1 for D (5 bases). Germline V gene data show CDR1 as MNHEY and CDR2 as SMNVEV (reference sequence). The CDR3 is 12 amino acids. V was shortened by 5 bases and J by 3 bases, with 8 bases between the two germline ends. CDR3 nucleotides: TGTGCCAGCAGTCTCCAGGGCTACGAGCAGTACTTC. This sequence encodes CASSLQGYEQYF.

This clone has more than one count but fewer than ten. This sequence joins TRBV7-8 and TRBJ2-5; D gene unclear. CDR3 size: 15 residues. Looked up from germline, CDR1 is SGHVS and CDR2 is FQNEAQ. V was trimmed by 0 bases and J by 0 bases, leaving 8 bases between them. This CDR3 is CASSLADMYQETQYF. The CDR3 coding sequence is TGTGCCAGCAGCTTAGCAGACATGTACCAAGAGACCCAGTACTTC.

The sample holds a few counts of this clone. The rearrangement links TRBV14 to TRBJ1-3, with D possibly TRBD1 on 6 matching bases. The CDR3 has 13 residues. The germline V gene encodes CDR1 SGHDN and CDR2 FVKESK. The ends were cut back, 4 bases at V and 6 bases at J, with 10 bases in the middle. The DNA of the CDR3 is TGTGCCAGCAGCCCCGAGGGGGTAAACACCATATATTTT. It translates to CASSPEGVNTIYF.

This sequence joins TRBV7-2 and TRBJ1-2; 9 nucleotides align to TRBD1. CDR1 is SGHTA, CDR2 FQGNSA, per germline. The length of the CDR3 is 14 residues. Trimming took 1 base from V and 4 from J; bases not matched to a gene: 1. The CDR3 bases are TGTGCCAGCAGCTTAGGACAGGGGGTCTATGGCTACACCTTC. Translated, it gives CASSLGQGVYGYTF.

This clone showed up many times. The CDR3 reads CASRAGTGTSGANVLTF. The CDR3 DNA reads as TGCGCCAGCAGGGCCGGGACAGGGACCTCTGGGGCCAACGTCCTGACTTTC. The J gene is TRBJ2-6, the V gene TRBV4-3; 9 positions agree with TRBD1. The CDR3 runs 17 residues. CDR1 and CDR2 (germline): LGHNA, YSLEER. The ends lost 6 bases at V and 0 bases at J; junction bases unmatched: 6.

This clone was observed a few times. The genes are TRBV9 and TRBJ1-2; unclear D gene. The germline CDR1 and CDR2 sequences are SGDLS and YYNGEE. With 4 bases removed from V and 3 bases from J, the gap between germline ends came to 10 bases. The CDR3 extends over 13 amino acids. CDR3 residues: CASSSGSDYGYTF. Written as DNA, the CDR3 is TGTGCCAGCAGCTCGGGGTCGGACTATGGCTACACCTTC.

V and J are TRBV7-2 and TRBJ1-1; D gene unclear. V gave up 1 base and J gave up 3 bases, with 9 bases separating them. Germline V gene sequence: CDR1 SGHTA, CDR2 FQGNSA. CDR3 length equals 14 residues. CDR3: CASSLGGGYTEAFF. The CDR3 DNA is TGTGCCAGCAGCTTAGGTGGTGGCTACACTGAAGCTTTCTTT.

This clone was recorded a few times. J is TRBJ2-5 and V is TRBV29-1; D gene ambiguous. Germline V gene lookup returns CDR1 SQVTM and CDR2 ANQGSEA. Between the trimmed V and J ends, which lost 3 bases and 4 bases, there was a span of 9 bases. The CDR3 extends over 12 amino acids. CDR3 nucleotides: TGCAGCGTTGATGACAACGGAGAGACCCAGTACTTC. Translated, it gives CSVDDNGETQYF.

This rearrangement joins TRBV6-5 to TRBJ2-2; D is possibly TRBD1 (5 bases). This CDR3 spans 13 amino acids. Trimming left V 6 bases short and J 2 bases short, with 7 bases between. CDR1 and CDR2 from the germline V gene are MNHEY and SVGAGI. CDR3 nucleotides: TGTGCCAGCAGGACAGCTAACACCGGGGAGCTGTTTTTT. Translating it yields CASRTANTGELFF.

This clone was observed a few times. Different DNA sequences within this sample yield the same CDR3. The chain has TRBV7-9 and TRBJ2-3; D could derive from TRBD1 or TRBD2 (5 bases each). CDR3 length: 14 amino acids. The germline V gene encodes CDR1 SEHNR and CDR2 FQNEAQ (reference sequence). The ends were cut back, 5 bases at V and 3 bases at J, with 12 bases in the middle. This chain's CDR3 is CASSRSGGTDTQYF. DNA for the CDR3: TGTGCCAGCAGCCGCTCTGGGGGTACAGATACGCAGTATTTT.

This clone was counted only a few times. The V gene is TRBV11-3, the J gene TRBJ2-3, with TRBD2 identical over 7 bases. In germline, CDR1 is SGHNT, CDR2 YENEEA. This CDR3 contains 13 residues. V shed 8 bases, J shed 2 bases, and the junction held 4 bases outside the gene matches. The CDR3 DNA reads as TGTGCCAGCGAGACTAGCCCCACAGATACGCAGTATTTT. The encoded protein is CASETSPTDTQYF.

The genes are TRBV9 and TRBJ1-2; 7 positions match TRBD1. The V gene end was trimmed by 4 bases and the J gene end by 10 bases; junction bases not matched to a gene: 10. The CDR3 length is 13 residues. Looked up from germline, CDR1 is SGDLS and CDR2 is YYNGEE. For the CDR3, the DNA is TGTGCCAGCAGCCCATCCCCGACAGGGCCCTACACCTTC. This codes for CASSPSPTGPYTF.

This clone was observed a handful of times. The CDR3 region is CASSSRPGQGDSPLHF. The CDR3 nucleotides are TGTGCCAGCAGTTCCCGTCCGGGACAGGGAGATTCACCCCTCCACTTT. This sequence joins TRBV6-5 and TRBJ1-6; the match to TRBD1 covers 9 bases. The CDR3 is made up of 16 amino acids. The germline V gene encodes CDR1 MNHEY and CDR2 SVGAGI. V lost 4 bases and J lost 8; bases outside the gene matches: 9.

This clone was seen many times. The chain is built from TRBV23-1 and TRBJ2-7; D is perhaps TRBD1 (5 bases). TRBV23-1 is reported as an ORF; its role is uncertain. This CDR3 spans 17 amino acids. V shed 3 bases and J shed 4 bases, with 22 bases lying between them. The CDR3 spells CASSHKGSRVKEYEQYF. CDR3 nucleotide sequence: TGCGCCAGCAGTCATAAGGGGTCCAGGGTAAAGGAGTACGAGCAGTACTTC.

CDR3 sequence reads: CAGTPSGANVLTF. The CDR3 bases are TGTGCCGGGACGCCATCTGGGGCCAACGTCCTGACTTTC. This chain joins TRBV11-2 and TRBJ2-6; the D call may be TRBD1 or TRBD2 (5 bases each). Per germline, CDR1 SGHAT and CDR2 FQNNGV. Trimming pared 11 bases from V and 1 base from J, leaving 9 bases between. CDR3 length: 13 residues.

The chain employs TRBV5-1 and TRBJ1-1, with no clear D. Trimming took off 5 bases at V and 5 bases at J, with 10 bases between the two ends. Germline V gene lookup returns CDR1 SGHRS and CDR2 YFSETQ. This CDR3 has 12 residues. The CDR3 region is CASSPGTTEAFF. CDR3 nucleotides: TGCGCCAGCAGTCCGGGAACGACTGAAGCTTTCTTT.

The rearrangement links TRBV15 to TRBJ1-5; unclear D gene. Trimming pared 1 base from V and 2 bases from J, leaving 6 bases between. The CDR3 has 14 amino acids. Germline CDR1 LNHNV, CDR2 YYDKDF (reference sequence). This chain's CDR3 is CATSRVTGNQPQHF. The CDR3 bases are TGTGCCACCAGCAGAGTCACGGGCAATCAGCCCCAGCATTTT.

J is TRBJ1-6 and V is TRBV7-9, with 7 bases aligning to TRBD1. The V segment lost 3 bases and the J segment 6 bases; nucleotides outside the gene matches: 2. The length of the CDR3 is 14 residues. Germline CDR1 and CDR2: SEHNR and FQNEAQ (reference sequence). The CDR3 here is CASSLGQPNSPLHF. In DNA form, the CDR3 reads TGTGCCAGCAGCTTGGGACAGCCTAATTCACCCCTCCACTTT.